This entry features one TCR beta chain sequence. The CDR3 is made up of 17 amino acids. Losses at the gene ends were 2 bases for V and 5 bases for J; bases not matched to a gene: 14. Germline CDR1 is MNHEY and CDR2 is SMNVEV (reference sequence). These data belong to a study of blood T cell repertoires in COVID-19. The method was immunoSEQ multiplex PCR; TCRdb's version includes in-frame clones alone and lacks a portion of them. This sample yields 100,000 or so clones, of which just under 80% are seen a single time; roughly a third belongs to the top ten. The gene calls are TRBV27 and TRBJ1-2, with 7 bases identical to TRBD1. Sequenced sample: peripheral blood. The TCR originated in a man between 65 and 85 years old with active or convalescent COVID-19. The CDR3 DNA reads as TGTGCCAGCAGTTTAAGCCCTCAACTACAGGGGTTTTATGGCTACACCTTC. It codes for CASSLSPQLQGFYGYTF.